Following are 31 T cell receptor beta chains from one sample sequenced in a study of OX40 agonist ivuxolimab in advanced cancers. Library construction relied on the immunoSEQ multiplex PCR assay. In its TCRdb copy, this immuneACCESS table keeps in-frame sequences only and misses some clones. Where compared with another copy, unresolved V genes explain less than half of these, and the others have no known cause. For this sample the table gives about 82,000 clones, of which 80% to 95% were detected only once. The ten largest clones capture about 0.7% of the sample. Sequencing was performed on CD4+ or CD8+ T cells sorted from blood, taken in a trial of the OX40 agonist ivuxolimab. These receptors were taken from an adult with an advanced solid tumor such as melanoma, head and neck, liver or kidney cancer.

The chain carries TRBV18 and TRBJ1-1; D is undetermined. Trimming left V 3 bases short and J 0 bases short, with 8 bases between. This CDR3 region has 14 residues. CDR1 is KGHSH and CDR2 is LQKENI in the germline V gene. The DNA for the CDR3 is TGTGCCAGCTCACCGGGTTACATGAACACTGAAGCTTTCTTT. As protein: CASSPGYMNTEAFF.

The genes are TRBV7-2 and TRBJ2-7; D possibly corresponds to TRBD2 (7 bases). Germline V CDR1 and CDR2: SGHTA, FQGNSA. The length of the CDR3 is 14 residues. The ends were cut back, 8 bases at V and 0 bases at J, with 14 bases in the middle. CDR3 amino acids: CASSFRGASYEQYF. DNA of the CDR3: TGTGCCAGCTCTTTCCGGGGGGCCTCCTACGAGCAGTACTTC.

The gene calls are TRBV19 and TRBJ2-7, with D hard to call. Germline CDR1 is LNHDA and CDR2 is SQIVND (reference sequence). The V end lost 4 bases, the J end lost 9 bases, and 16 bases lay between the germline ends. This CDR3 contains 13 residues. The CDR3: CASSTNNRRWQYF. The CDR3 coding sequence is TGTGCCAGTAGTACCAACAATCGACGGTGGCAGTACTTC.

The chain combines TRBV11-3 with TRBJ1-3; D gene uncertain. Trimming shortened V by 0 bases and J by 1 base, and 7 bases separated the two germline ends. This CDR3 region has 15 residues. Germline CDR1 reads SGHNT; CDR2 reads YENEEA. The CDR3 loop is CASSLESSSGNTIYF. CDR3 sequence (DNA): TGTGCCAGCAGCTTAGAGTCGAGTTCTGGAAACACCATATATTTT.

This clone was seen once. This sequence joins TRBV6-1 and TRBJ1-1, with D hard to call. This CDR3 has 11 amino acids. V was pared by 8 bases and J by 1 base, with 5 bases between. Germline-derived CDR1 and CDR2 are MNHNS and SASEGT. Here the CDR3 DNA reads TGTGCCAGCGGGAGGAACACTGAAGCTTTCTTT. Its translation: CASGRNTEAFF.

The chain links TRBV19 to TRBJ1-1; D may be TRBD1 (6 bases). From germline, CDR1 is LNHDA and CDR2 SQIVND (reference sequence). This CDR3 has 13 residues. Trimming left V 5 bases short and J 6 bases short, with 13 bases between. The CDR3 sequence: CASSPQGPPEAFF. As DNA, the CDR3 is TGTGCCAGTAGTCCTCAGGGGCCTCCTGAAGCTTTCTTT.

The chain couples TRBV6-5 to TRBJ1-1; D is uncertain. Germline CDR1 MNHEY, CDR2 SVGAGI. The CDR3 has 13 residues. V was clipped by 0 bases and J by 11 bases, with 13 bases between them. The CDR3 reads CASSYSARSDAFF. The CDR3 bases are TGTGCCAGCAGTTACTCAGCCCGGAGTGACGCTTTCTTT.

This clone appeared a single time. The V and J genes are TRBV5-1 and TRBJ2-7, with 10 bases fitting TRBD1. In germline, CDR1 is SGHRS, CDR2 YFSETQ. CDR3 length: 14 residues. After removal of 4 bases from V and 4 bases from J, the junction contained 5 bases not matched to a gene. CDR3 sequence reads: CASSGGDRGYEQYF. The DNA of the CDR3 is TGCGCCAGCAGCGGCGGGGACAGGGGTTACGAGCAGTACTTC.

V is TRBV9 and J is TRBJ2-5, with 9 bases that match TRBD1. Germline CDR1 reads SGDLS; CDR2 reads YYNGEE. The V and J ends lost 1 base and 5 bases, in that order; junction bases with no gene match: 6. The CDR3 has 15 residues. CDR3 coding DNA: TGTGCCAGCAGCGTAAGGGACAGGGTTACCGAGACCCAGTACTTC. Protein: CASSVRDRVTETQYF.

The chain couples TRBV2 to TRBJ1-5; 9 bases fit TRBD1. Looked up from germline, CDR1 is SNHLY and CDR2 is FYNNEI. The CDR3 sequence is 15 residues long. Germline trimming cut 5 bases from V and 5 bases from J; bases unmatched to any gene: 7. The CDR3, as DNA: TGTGCCAGCAGTACGGGACAGGGCCGCGATCAGCCCCAGCATTTT. This gives the protein CASSTGQGRDQPQHF.

The rearrangement joins TRBV5-1 to TRBJ2-5, with 11 bases matching TRBD2. The CDR3 spans 16 residues. With V trimmed by 3 bases and J by 2 bases, 6 bases remained unmatched. CDR1 is SGHRS and CDR2 is YFSETQ in the germline V gene. CDR3 sequence (DNA): TGCGCCAGCAGCTCACTACTAGCGGGGGTGCAAGAGACCCAGTACTTC. It translates to CASSSLLAGVQETQYF. The full variable domain, completed using reference TRBV5-1 and TRBJ2-5, is KAGVTQTPRYLIKTRGQQVTLSCSPISGHRSVSWYQQTPGQGLQFLFEYFSETQRNKGNFPGRFSGRQFSNSRSEMNVSTLELGDSALYLCASSSLLAGVQETQYFGPGTRLLVL.

The chain recombines TRBV2 with TRBJ2-5; D gene unclear. Germline CDR1 and CDR2: SNHLY and FYNNEI. Trimming stripped 7 bases from V and 5 bases from J, with 14 bases between. CDR3 length equals 13 residues. This CDR3 is CASMELSRETQYF. CDR3 DNA: TGTGCCAGCATGGAGCTGTCTCGGGAGACCCAGTACTTC.

The chain links TRBV9 to TRBJ2-1, with D possibly being TRBD1 or TRBD2 (6 bases each). This CDR3 has 15 residues. With 4 bases removed from V and 2 bases from J, the gap between germline ends came to 13 bases. CDR1 and CDR2 (germline): SGDLS, YYNGEE. The CDR3 DNA reads TGTGCCAGCAGCCCCGAGGGGGGAACCTACAATGAGCAGTTCTTC. Its protein product is CASSPEGGTYNEQFF.

The chain has TRBV2 and TRBJ1-3, with D possibly being TRBD1 (6 bases). Trimming took 7 bases from V and 1 from J, leaving 14 bases between them. The CDR3 sequence is 15 residues long. Germline V gene sequence: CDR1 SNHLY, CDR2 FYNNEI. In nucleotides, the CDR3 is TGTGCCAGCACGAACAGGGCAAGGTCTGGAAACACCATATATTTT. Protein: CASTNRARSGNTIYF.

This clone came up once. J is TRBJ2-7 and V is TRBV6-6, with 9 bases lining up with TRBD2. Germline values: CDR1 MNHNY, CDR2 SVGAGI (reference sequence). CDR3 length equals 14 residues. Trimming cost V 5 bases and J 4 bases; bases outside gene matches: 6. The CDR3 is CASSQREDGYEQYF. The CDR3 DNA is TGTGCCAGCAGTCAGCGGGAGGATGGTTACGAGCAGTACTTC.

This clone appeared once. V usage is TRBV2 and J usage is TRBJ2-6, with D possibly matching TRBD2 (6 bases). Trimming stripped 6 bases from V and 4 bases from J, with 10 bases between. Looked up from germline, CDR1 is SNHLY and CDR2 is FYNNEI. The length of the CDR3 is 14 residues. The CDR3 DNA reads TGTGCCAGCAGCCTCGCGGGGGGGGCCAACGTCCTGACTTTC. It is translated as CASSLAGGANVLTF.

V and J are TRBV27 and TRBJ1-5; 9 positions match TRBD1. V was pared by 5 bases and J by 7 bases, with 3 bases of the junction left unmatched. This CDR3 comprises 13 residues. CDR1 is MNHEY, CDR2 SMNVEV, per germline (reference sequence). Written as DNA, the CDR3 is TGTGCCAGCAGTACGGACAGGGGCCAGCCCCAGCATTTT. It is translated as CASSTDRGQPQHF.

The V call is TRBV18, the J call TRBJ2-3; D possibly corresponds to TRBD1 (6 bases). This CDR3 comprises 14 residues. Trimming left V 0 bases short and J 4 bases short, with 8 bases between. CDR1 KGHSH and CDR2 LQKENI come from the germline V gene. The CDR3 DNA sequence: TGTGCCAGCTCACCACCTGGGGGCGCAGATACGCAGTATTTT. This gives the protein CASSPPGGADTQYF. The variable domain in full, completed from reference TRBV18 and TRBJ2-3, reads NAGVMQNPRHLVRRRGQEARLRCSPMKGHSHVYWYRQLPEEGLKFMVYLQKENIIDESGMPKERFSAEFPKEGPSILRIQQVVRGDSAAYFCASSPPGGADTQYFGPGTRLTVL.

The CDR3 DNA follows: TGTGCCAGCAGCCTGAGGGGGACTAGCGGGAGGGCCCGCCTTAGGGAGCAGTACTTC. This codes for CASSLRGTSGRARLREQYF. The gene calls are TRBV4-2 and TRBJ2-7; 16 bases are shared with TRBD2. Germline assignment: CDR1 LGHNA and CDR2 YNFKEQ. The CDR3 consists of 19 residues. The V segment lost 4 bases and the J segment 7 bases; nucleotides outside the gene matches: 16.

V gene TRBV5-6 combines with J gene TRBJ2-3, with a possible D match to TRBD2 (7 bases). Germline CDR1 and CDR2: SGHDT and YYEEEE. This CDR3 contains 17 residues. Trimming cost V 0 bases and J 0 bases, with 14 bases left between them. The CDR3 region is CASSLVFRGASTDTQYF. DNA of the CDR3: TGTGCCAGCAGCTTGGTGTTTCGGGGGGCAAGCACAGATACGCAGTATTTT.

The V gene is TRBV27, the J gene TRBJ2-1; D possibly corresponds to TRBD1 (6 bases). The V gene lost 6 bases and the J gene lost 15 bases, with 27 bases spanning the gap. Per germline, CDR1 MNHEY and CDR2 SMNVEV (reference sequence). The CDR3 consists of 15 residues. Written as DNA, the CDR3 is TGTGCCAGCAGAACTATAACCATCGGGACACCGATTCGGTTCTTC. Protein product: CASRTITIGTPIRFF.

For the CDR3, the DNA is TGTGCCAGCAGCGCGATCGGCGGGAGGCCCCACGAGCAGTACTTC. It specifies CASSAIGGRPHEQYF. This rearrangement joins TRBV5-4 to TRBJ2-7; TRBD2 agrees at 8 bases. CDR1 is SGHNT and CDR2 is YYREEE in the germline V gene (reference sequence). The ends lost 4 bases at V and 5 bases at J; junction bases unmatched: 11. This CDR3 is built from 15 residues.

The chain joins TRBV6-5 to TRBJ1-5; D possibly corresponds to TRBD1 (6 bases). The V end lost 6 bases, the J end lost 4 bases, and 10 bases lay between the germline ends. This CDR3 has 13 amino acids. Germline V lookup: CDR1 MNHEY, CDR2 SVGAGI. CDR3 protein: CASRDRINQPQHF. In DNA form, the CDR3 reads TGTGCCAGCAGGGACAGAATTAATCAGCCCCAGCATTTT.

This rearrangement joins TRBV6-1 to TRBJ2-1; 10 bases match TRBD1. This CDR3 is built from 12 residues. V lost 6 bases and J lost 15; bases outside the gene matches: 8. CDR1 is MNHNS, CDR2 SASEGT, per germline. The CDR3 bases are TGTGCCAGCAGCGGACGTGGGACAGGGGTGTTCTTC. It encodes CASSGRGTGVFF.

The J gene is TRBJ2-3, the V gene TRBV27, with D possibly matching TRBD2 (5 bases). CDR3 length: 11 amino acids. V dropped 8 bases and J dropped 8 bases, with 11 bases sitting between them. CDR1 MNHEY and CDR2 SMNVEV come from the germline V gene (reference sequence). The DNA of the CDR3 is TGTGCCAGCTCGAGGGCAGGTACGCAGTATTTT. Translating gives CASSRAGTQYF.

The genes are TRBV6-5 and TRBJ2-5; no clear D. V gave up 6 bases and J gave up 0 bases, with 14 bases separating them. The CDR3 has 15 amino acids. Germline assignment: CDR1 MNHEY and CDR2 SVGAGI. Written as DNA, the CDR3 is TGTGCCAGCAGCCCGGTTTGGGCGTACCAAGAGACCCAGTACTTC. It specifies CASSPVWAYQETQYF.

The chain is built from TRBV10-2 and TRBJ1-1; TRBD1 agrees at 7 bases. Germline V lookup: CDR1 WSHSY, CDR2 SAAADI. CDR3 size: 13 residues. The V and J ends lost 5 bases and 3 bases, in that order; junction bases with no gene match: 3. The CDR3 spells CASSLDRHTEAFF. The CDR3 DNA sequence: TGCGCCAGCAGTTTGGACAGGCACACTGAAGCTTTCTTT.

This clone was seen a single time. CDR3 nucleotide sequence: TGTGCCAGCTCACCATCTGGGTCAGATACGCAGTATTTT. Its protein product is CASSPSGSDTQYF. J is TRBJ2-3 and V is TRBV18; no firm D call. The CDR3 is 13 residues long. Per germline, CDR1 KGHSH and CDR2 LQKENI. V was clipped by 2 bases and J by 4 bases, with 7 bases between them.

The chain combines TRBV2 with TRBJ2-5, with 7 nucleotides matching TRBD2. The trim removed 3 bases at V and 5 bases at J, leaving 6 bases unmatched. This CDR3 has 14 residues. The germline V gene has CDR1 SNHLY and CDR2 FYNNEI. CDR3 residues: CASSDAGAGETQYF. The CDR3 DNA is TGTGCCAGCAGTGACGCGGGAGCAGGGGAGACCCAGTACTTC.

The chain combines TRBV10-1 with TRBJ1-1; 7 positions match TRBD1. V gave up 6 bases and J gave up 0 bases; unmatched junction bases: 7. Germline values: CDR1 WNHNN, CDR2 SYGVQD (reference sequence). CDR3 length: 15 residues. The CDR3 spells CASRYNRGMNTEAFF. The CDR3 DNA sequence: TGCGCCAGCAGGTATAACAGGGGTATGAACACTGAAGCTTTCTTT.

The chain is built from TRBV4-1 and TRBJ2-5; D not resolved. Trimming took off 3 bases at V and 1 base at J, with 6 bases between the two ends. Germline CDR1 reads MGHRA; CDR2 reads YSYEKL. The CDR3 runs 13 residues. The chain's CDR3 is CASSQLGQETQYF. The CDR3 nucleotides read TGCGCCAGCAGCCAGCTAGGCCAAGAGACCCAGTACTTC.